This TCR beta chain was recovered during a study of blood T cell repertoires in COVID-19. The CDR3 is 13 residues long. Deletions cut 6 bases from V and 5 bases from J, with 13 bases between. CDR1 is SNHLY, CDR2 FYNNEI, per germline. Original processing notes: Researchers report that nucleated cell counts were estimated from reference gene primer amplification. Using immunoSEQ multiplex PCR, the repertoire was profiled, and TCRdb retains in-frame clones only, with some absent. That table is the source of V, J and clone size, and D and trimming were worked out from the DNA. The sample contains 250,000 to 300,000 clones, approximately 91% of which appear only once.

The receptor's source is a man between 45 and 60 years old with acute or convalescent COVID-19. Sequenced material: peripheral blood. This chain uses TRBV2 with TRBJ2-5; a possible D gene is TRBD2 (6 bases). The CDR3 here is CASSPLAMETQYF. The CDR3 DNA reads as TGTGCCAGCAGCCCACTAGCAATGGAGACCCAGTACTTC.